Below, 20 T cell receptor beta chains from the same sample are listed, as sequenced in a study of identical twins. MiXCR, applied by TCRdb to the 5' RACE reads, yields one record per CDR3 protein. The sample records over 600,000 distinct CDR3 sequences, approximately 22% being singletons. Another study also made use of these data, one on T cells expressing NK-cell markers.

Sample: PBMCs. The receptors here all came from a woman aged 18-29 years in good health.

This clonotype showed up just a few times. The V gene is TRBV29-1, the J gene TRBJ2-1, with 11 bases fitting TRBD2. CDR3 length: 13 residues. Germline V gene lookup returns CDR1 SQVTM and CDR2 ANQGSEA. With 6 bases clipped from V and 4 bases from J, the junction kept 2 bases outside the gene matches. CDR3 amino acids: CSVGLAGYNEQFF. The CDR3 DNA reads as TGCAGCGTAGGACTAGCGGGTTACAATGAGCAGTTCTTC.

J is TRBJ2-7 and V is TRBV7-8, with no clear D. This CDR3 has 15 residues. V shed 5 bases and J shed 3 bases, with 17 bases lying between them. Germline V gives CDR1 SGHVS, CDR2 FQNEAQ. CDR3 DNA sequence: TGTGCCAGCAGCCCCTGGTTTGGGCCGATCTACGAGCAGTACTTC. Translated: CASSPWFGPIYEQYF.

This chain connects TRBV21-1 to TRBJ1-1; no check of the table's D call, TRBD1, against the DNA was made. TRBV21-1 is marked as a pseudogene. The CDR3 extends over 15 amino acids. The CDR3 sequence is CASSKRGGEDTEAFF. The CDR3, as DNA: TGTGCCAGCAGCAAAAGGGGGGGCGAGGACACTGAAGCTTTCTTT.

CDR3 in DNA: TGTGCCAGCAGCTTGGTCCCTAACGGGACCCTGCCGTACAATGAGCAGTTCTTC. This codes for CASSLVPNGTLPYNEQFF. V gene TRBV11-2 combines with J gene TRBJ2-1, with D perhaps being TRBD1 or TRBD2 (5 bases each). V was shortened by 3 bases and J by 4 bases, with 22 bases between the two germline ends. The germline V gene has CDR1 SGHAT and CDR2 FQNNGV. This CDR3 contains 18 residues.

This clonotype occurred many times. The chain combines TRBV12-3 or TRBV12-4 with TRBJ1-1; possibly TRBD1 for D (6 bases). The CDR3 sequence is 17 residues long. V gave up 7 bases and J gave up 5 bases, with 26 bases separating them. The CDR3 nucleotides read TGTGCCAGCATCCCTGTGGGGGGGGGCGCGTATGGGACTGAAGCTTTCTTT. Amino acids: CASIPVGGGAYGTEAFF.

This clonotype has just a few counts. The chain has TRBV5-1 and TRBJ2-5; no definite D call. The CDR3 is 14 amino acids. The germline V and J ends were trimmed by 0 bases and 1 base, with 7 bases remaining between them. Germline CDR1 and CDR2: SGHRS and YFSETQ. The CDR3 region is CASSLADPQETQYF. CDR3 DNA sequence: TGCGCCAGCAGCTTGGCAGATCCCCAAGAGACCCAGTACTTC. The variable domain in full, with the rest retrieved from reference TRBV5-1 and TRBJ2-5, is KAGVTQTPRYLIKTRGQQVTLSCSPISGHRSVSWYQQTPGQGLQFLFEYFSETQRNKGNFPGRFSGRQFSNSRSEMNVSTLELGDSALYLCASSLADPQETQYFGPGTRLLVL.

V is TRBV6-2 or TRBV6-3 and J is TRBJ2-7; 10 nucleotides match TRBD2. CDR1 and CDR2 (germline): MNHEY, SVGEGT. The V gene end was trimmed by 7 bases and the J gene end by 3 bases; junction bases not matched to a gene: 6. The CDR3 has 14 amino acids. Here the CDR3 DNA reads TGTGCCAGCACTTCACTAGCGGGGTTCTACGAGCAGTACTTC. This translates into CASTSLAGFYEQYF.

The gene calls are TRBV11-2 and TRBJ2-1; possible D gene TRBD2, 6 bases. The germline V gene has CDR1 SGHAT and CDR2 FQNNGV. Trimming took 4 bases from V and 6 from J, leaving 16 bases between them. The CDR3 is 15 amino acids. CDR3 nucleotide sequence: TGTGCCAGCAGCTCACTAGCCGGGCCGGGCAATGAGCAGTTCTTC. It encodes CASSSLAGPGNEQFF.

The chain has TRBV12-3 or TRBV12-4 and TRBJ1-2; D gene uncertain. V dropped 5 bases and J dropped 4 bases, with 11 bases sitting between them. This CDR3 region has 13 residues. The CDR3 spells CASSPEWGYGYTF. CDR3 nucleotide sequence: TGTGCCAGCAGTCCGGAATGGGGCTATGGCTACACCTTC.

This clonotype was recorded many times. CDR3 sequence: CSQRVGDSSYEQYF. The CDR3 coding sequence is TGCAGCCAAAGGGTTGGGGATAGCTCCTACGAGCAGTACTTC. The chain couples TRBV20-1 to TRBJ2-7; D gene unclear. CDR1 is DFQATT, CDR2 SNEGSKA, per germline (reference sequence). The length of the CDR3 is 14 residues.

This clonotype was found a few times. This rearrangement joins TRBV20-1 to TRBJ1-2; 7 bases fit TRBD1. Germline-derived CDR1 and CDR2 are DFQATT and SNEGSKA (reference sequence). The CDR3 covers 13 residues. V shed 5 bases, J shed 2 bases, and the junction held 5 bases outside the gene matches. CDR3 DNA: TGCAGTGCTTGGACGGGACAGAACTATGGCTACACCTTC. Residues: CSAWTGQNYGYTF.

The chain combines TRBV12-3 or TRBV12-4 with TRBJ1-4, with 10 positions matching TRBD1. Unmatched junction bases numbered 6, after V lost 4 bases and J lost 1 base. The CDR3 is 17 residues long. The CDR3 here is CASSSPGQGLTNEKLFF. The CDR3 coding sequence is TGTGCCAGCAGTTCTCCGGGACAGGGGTTAACTAATGAAAAACTGTTTTTT.

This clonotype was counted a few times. The CDR3 DNA is TGCGCCAGCAGCCACGCGGGGGGAACAGATACGCAGTATTTT. Protein sequence: CASSHAGGTDTQYF. This sequence joins TRBV5-1 and TRBJ2-3; 8 positions agree with TRBD2. The CDR3 covers 14 residues. J was trimmed by 3 bases and V by 4 bases; bases with no gene match: 4. Looked up from germline, CDR1 is SGHRS and CDR2 is YFSETQ.

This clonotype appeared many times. The CDR3 nucleotides read TGTGCCAGCAGCCGTGGGACAGGGCCCTCCTACGAGCAGTACTTC. This codes for CASSRGTGPSYEQYF. The chain carries TRBV4-2 and TRBJ2-7, with TRBD1 matching 9 bases. V was clipped by 4 bases and J by 0 bases; unmatched bases: 4. The CDR3 is 15 residues long. The germline gives CDR1 LGHNA, CDR2 YNFKEQ.

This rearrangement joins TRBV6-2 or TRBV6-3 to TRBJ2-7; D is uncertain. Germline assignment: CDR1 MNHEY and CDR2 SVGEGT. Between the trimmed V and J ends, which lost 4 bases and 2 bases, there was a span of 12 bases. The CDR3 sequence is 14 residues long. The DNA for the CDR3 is TGTGCCAGCAGTTTCGGTCAGCTGCCCTACGAGCAGTACTTC. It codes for CASSFGQLPYEQYF.

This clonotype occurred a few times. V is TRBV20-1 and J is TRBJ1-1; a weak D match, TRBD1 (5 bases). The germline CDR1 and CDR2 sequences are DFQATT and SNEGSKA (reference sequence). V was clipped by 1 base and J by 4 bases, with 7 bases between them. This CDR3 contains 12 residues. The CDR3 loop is CSARGGTTEAFF. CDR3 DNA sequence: TGCAGTGCTAGAGGGGGGACCACTGAAGCTTTCTTT.

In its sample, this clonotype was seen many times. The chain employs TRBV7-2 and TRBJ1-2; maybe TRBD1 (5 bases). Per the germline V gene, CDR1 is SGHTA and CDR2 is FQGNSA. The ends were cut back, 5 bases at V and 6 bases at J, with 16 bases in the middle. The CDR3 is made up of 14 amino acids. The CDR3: CASSASGQSDGYTF. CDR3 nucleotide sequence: TGTGCCAGCAGCGCCTCAGGGCAGTCTGATGGCTACACCTTC.

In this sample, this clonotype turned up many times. CDR3 nucleotides: TGCAGTGCTAGGCTACGACTAGATTTGCCAGATACGCAGTATTTT. Protein product: CSARLRLDLPDTQYF. The chain links TRBV20-1 to TRBJ2-3; the D gene is possibly TRBD2 (6 bases). The CDR3 loop spans 15 amino acids. CDR1 DFQATT and CDR2 SNEGSKA come from the germline V gene (reference sequence). V shed 3 bases and J shed 4 bases, with 17 bases lying between them.

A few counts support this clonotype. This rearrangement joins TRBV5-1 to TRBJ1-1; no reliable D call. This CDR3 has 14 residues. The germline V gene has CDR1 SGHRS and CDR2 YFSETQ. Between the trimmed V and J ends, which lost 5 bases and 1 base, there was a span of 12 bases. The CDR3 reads CASSAGAGNTEAFF. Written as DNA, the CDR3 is TGCGCCAGCAGTGCGGGTGCAGGGAACACTGAAGCTTTCTTT.

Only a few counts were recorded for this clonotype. In DNA form, the CDR3 reads TGCGCCAGCAGTAATACAGGGGGCGGCGAGACCCAGTACTTC. Protein sequence: CASSNTGGGETQYF. The chain links TRBV5-1 to TRBJ2-5; TRBD1 aligns across 9 bases. The V gene end was trimmed by 5 bases and the J gene end by 5 bases; junction bases not matched to a gene: 7. The CDR3 runs to 14 residues. The germline V gene encodes CDR1 SGHRS and CDR2 YFSETQ. Variable domain in full (rest from reference TRBV5-1 and TRBJ2-5): KAGVTQTPRYLIKTRGQQVTLSCSPISGHRSVSWYQQTPGQGLQFLFEYFSETQRNKGNFPGRFSGRQFSNSRSEMNVSTLELGDSALYLCASSNTGGGETQYFGPGTRLLVL.